The text below deals with one T cell receptor (beta chain). The data are from a study of cytomegalovirus exposure and HLA in healthy donors. Germline-derived CDR1 and CDR2 are SGHTA and FQGNSA. Trimming at V came to 5 bases and at J to 4 bases, leaving 7 bases not matched to a gene. This CDR3 is 14 amino acids long. A multiplex PCR was run with 60 Vbeta primers and 13 Jbeta primers. TCRdb keeps only in-frame clones here, not all; method: immunoSEQ multiplex PCR. The data show roughly 54,000 clones, with approximately 63% seen just once and 15% to 20% held by the top ten. Source material: PBMCs. This chain links TRBV7-2 with TRBJ2-5; 7 bases line up with TRBD1. The sequence came from a woman aged 55-70 years in good health and CMV-seropositive. The CDR3 is CASSRQGPAETQYF. In nucleotides, the CDR3 is TGTGCCAGCAGCCGACAGGGACCCGCAGAGACCCAGTACTTC.